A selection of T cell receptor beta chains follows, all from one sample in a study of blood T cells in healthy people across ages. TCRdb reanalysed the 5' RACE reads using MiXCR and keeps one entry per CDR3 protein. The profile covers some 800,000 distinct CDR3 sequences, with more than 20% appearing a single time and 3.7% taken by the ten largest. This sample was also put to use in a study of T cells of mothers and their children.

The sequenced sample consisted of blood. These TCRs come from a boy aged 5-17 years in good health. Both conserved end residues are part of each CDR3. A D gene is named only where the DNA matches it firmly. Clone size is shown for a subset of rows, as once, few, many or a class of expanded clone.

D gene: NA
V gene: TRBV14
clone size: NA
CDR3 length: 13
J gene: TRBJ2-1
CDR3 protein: CASSHLVSNEQFF
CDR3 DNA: TGTGCCAGCAGCCATTTGGTGTCCAATGAGCAGTTCTTC

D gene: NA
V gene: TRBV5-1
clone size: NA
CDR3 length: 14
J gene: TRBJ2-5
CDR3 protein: CTSSLGRMGETQYF
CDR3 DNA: TGCACCAGCAGCTTAGGGCGAATGGGGGAGACCCAGTACTTC

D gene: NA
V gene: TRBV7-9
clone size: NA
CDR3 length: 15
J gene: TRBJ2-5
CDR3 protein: CASSFGRGLQETQYF
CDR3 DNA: TGTGCCAGCAGCTTTGGGCGGGGCCTCCAAGAGACCCAGTACTTC

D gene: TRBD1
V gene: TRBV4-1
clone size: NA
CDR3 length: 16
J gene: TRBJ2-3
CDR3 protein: CASSLMDRGVIDTQYF
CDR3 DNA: TGCGCCAGCAGCCTCATGGACAGGGGAGTAATAGATACGCAGTATTTT

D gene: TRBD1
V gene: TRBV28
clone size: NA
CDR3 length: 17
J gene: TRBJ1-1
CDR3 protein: CASSSQTTGQGNTEAFF
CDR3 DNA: TGTGCCAGCAGTTCCCAAACAACCGGACAGGGGAACACTGAAGCTTTCTTT

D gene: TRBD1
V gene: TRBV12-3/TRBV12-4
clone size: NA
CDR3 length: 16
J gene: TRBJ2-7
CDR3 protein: CASSFTLDRAPYEQYF
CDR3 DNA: TGTGCCAGCAGTTTTACTCTGGACAGGGCCCCCTACGAGCAGTACTTC

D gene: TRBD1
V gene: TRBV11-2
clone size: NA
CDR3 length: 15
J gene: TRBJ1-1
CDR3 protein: CASSYRGRENTEAFF
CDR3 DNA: TGTGCCAGCAGCTACAGGGGGCGAGAGAACACTGAAGCTTTCTTT

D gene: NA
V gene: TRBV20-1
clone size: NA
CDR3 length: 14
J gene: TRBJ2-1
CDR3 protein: CSASRVGGYNEQFF
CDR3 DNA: TGCAGTGCTAGCCGGGTTGGCGGCTACAATGAGCAGTTCTTC

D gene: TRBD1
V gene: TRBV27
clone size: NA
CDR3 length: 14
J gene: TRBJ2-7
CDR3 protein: CASILDRVFDEQYF
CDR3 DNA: TGTGCCAGCATCCTGGACAGGGTCTTCGACGAGCAGTACTTC

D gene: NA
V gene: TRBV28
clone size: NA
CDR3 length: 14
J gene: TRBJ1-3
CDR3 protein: CASIEGTTGNTIYF
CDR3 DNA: TGTGCCAGCATAGAGGGGACAACTGGAAACACCATATATTTT

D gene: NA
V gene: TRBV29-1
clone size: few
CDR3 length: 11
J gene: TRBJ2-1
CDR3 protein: CSVVPSNEQFF
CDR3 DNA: TGCAGCGTTGTACCGAGCAATGAGCAGTTCTTC

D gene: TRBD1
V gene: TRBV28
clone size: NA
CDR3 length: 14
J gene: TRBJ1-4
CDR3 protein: CAGSATGGGEKLFF
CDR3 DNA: TGTGCCGGCAGTGCCACAGGGGGAGGTGAAAAACTGTTTTTT

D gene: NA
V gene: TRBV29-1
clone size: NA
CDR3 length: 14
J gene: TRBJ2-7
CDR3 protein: CSVAYSLSSYEQYF
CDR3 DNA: TGCAGCGTCGCTTACAGTCTCAGCTCCTACGAGCAGTACTTC

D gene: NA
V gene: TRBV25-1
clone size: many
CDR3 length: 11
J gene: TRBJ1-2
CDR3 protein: CASSDNYGYTF
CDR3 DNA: TGTGCCAGCAGTGATAACTATGGCTACACCTTC

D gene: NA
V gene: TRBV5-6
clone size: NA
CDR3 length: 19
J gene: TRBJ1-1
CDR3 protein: CASRGGSGGIRRMNTEAFF
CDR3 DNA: TGTGCCAGCAGGGGGGGTTCGGGGGGCATACGGAGAATGAACACTGAAGCTTTCTTT

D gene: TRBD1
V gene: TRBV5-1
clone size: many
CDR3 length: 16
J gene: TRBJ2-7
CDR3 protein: CASSLEGGTGRYEQYF
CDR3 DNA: TGCGCCAGCAGCCTAGAAGGGGGGACAGGGCGTTACGAGCAGTACTTC

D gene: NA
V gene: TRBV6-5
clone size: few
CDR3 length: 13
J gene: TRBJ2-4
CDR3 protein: CASSYDSSNIQYF
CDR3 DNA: TGTGCCAGCAGTTACGACAGTAGTAACATTCAGTACTTC